The 21 T cell receptor beta chains given below trace back to one sample, sequenced in a study of blood T cell repertoires in COVID-19. Profiled with immunoSEQ multiplex PCR; TCRdb holds only in-frame clones, not every one. The table lists about 220,000 clones, about 85% of them singletons. The sequencing input was peripheral blood. These receptors all stem from a man aged 25 to 40 with active or convalescent COVID-19.

The chain carries TRBV7-2 and TRBJ1-3; D is uncertain. The CDR3 has 14 amino acids. Trimming removed 5 bases at V and 0 bases at J, with 8 bases between. CDR1 and CDR2 (germline): SGHTA, FQGNSA. CDR3 region: CASSPRGSGNTIYF. The CDR3 DNA follows: TGTGCCAGCAGCCCTCGGGGCTCTGGAAACACCATATATTTT.

This sequence joins TRBV9 and TRBJ1-6, with TRBD1 identical over 8 bases. Germline-derived CDR1 and CDR2 are SGDLS and YYNGEE. V was pared by 0 bases and J by 7 bases, with 3 bases of the junction left unmatched. This CDR3 has 15 residues. CDR3 residues: CASSVAWTGNSPLHF. The CDR3, as DNA: TGTGCCAGCAGCGTAGCCTGGACAGGGAATTCACCCCTCCACTTT.

The V gene is TRBV28, the J gene TRBJ1-3; D is undetermined. There are 15 residues in the CDR3. V lost 4 bases and J lost 0, with 10 bases in between. Germline loops: CDR1 MDHEN, CDR2 SYDVKM. For the CDR3, the DNA is TGTGCCAGCAGTTCCCACCTAGGCTCTGGAAACACCATATATTTT. Encoded protein: CASSSHLGSGNTIYF.

The chain joins TRBV30 to TRBJ2-5, with D possibly TRBD2 on 6 matching bases. The CDR3 loop spans 13 amino acids. Germline assignment: CDR1 GTSNPN and CDR2 SVGIG (reference sequence). V lost 2 bases to trimming and J lost 3 bases, with 10 bases between them. CDR3 amino acids: CAWSRGLEETQYF. In DNA, the CDR3 is TGTGCCTGGAGTCGGGGACTCGAAGAGACCCAGTACTTC. The full variable domain, rest sourced from reference TRBV30 and TRBJ2-5, is SQTIHQWPATLVQPVGSPLSLECTVEGTSNPNLYWYRQAAGRGLQLLFYSVGIGQISSEVPQNLSASRPQDRQFILSSKKLLLSDSGFYLCAWSRGLEETQYFGPGTRLLVL.

CDR3 nucleotides: TGTGCCAGTAGTACTAGGGGGAGTCGGTACAATGAGCAGTTCTTC. Encoded protein: CASSTRGSRYNEQFF. The chain couples TRBV19 to TRBJ2-1; possible D gene TRBD1, 6 bases. The CDR3 contains 15 residues. V gave up 4 bases and J gave up 4 bases, with 14 bases separating them. Germline V CDR1 and CDR2: LNHDA, SQIVND (reference sequence).

This chain connects TRBV5-4 to TRBJ2-1; 9 bases are a match to TRBD2. There are 14 residues in the CDR3. Germline V gene lookup returns CDR1 SGHNT and CDR2 YYREEE (reference sequence). V dropped 2 bases and J dropped 8; count of bases not matched to a gene: 5. CDR3 bases: TGTGCCAGCAGCTTCAGCGGGAGGTCGGATGAGCAGTTCTTC. Its protein product is CASSFSGRSDEQFF.

The chain carries TRBV4-2 and TRBJ1-5, with D perhaps TRBD1 (6 bases). The V and J ends lost 0 bases and 5 bases respectively, with 14 bases between them. Germline CDR1 reads LGHNA; CDR2 reads YNFKEQ. The CDR3 contains 16 residues. In DNA form, the CDR3 reads TGTGCCAGCAGCCAAGATCCGGGGACAAAATATCAGCCCCAGCATTTT. This encodes CASSQDPGTKYQPQHF.

J is TRBJ2-3 and V is TRBV2, with TRBD1 matching 8 bases. V gave up 6 bases and J gave up 8 bases; unmatched junction bases: 7. CDR1 and CDR2 (germline): SNHLY, FYNNEI. CDR3 length: 13 amino acids. The CDR3 reads CASSSDRVATQYF. CDR3 sequence (DNA): TGTGCCAGCAGCTCGGACAGGGTAGCTACGCAGTATTTT.

The J gene is TRBJ2-1, the V gene TRBV14; 11 bases fit TRBD2. Germline trimming cut 4 bases from V and 5 bases from J; bases unmatched to any gene: 19. Germline lookup yields CDR1 SGHDN and CDR2 FVKESK. The CDR3 length is 20 residues. The CDR3 reads CASSLFAGLAVPGGHNEQFF. CDR3 bases: TGTGCCAGCAGCCTCTTTGCGGGACTAGCGGTGCCGGGCGGTCACAATGAGCAGTTCTTC.

This clone came up a few times. This chain uses TRBV11-2 with TRBJ2-7; TRBD1 agrees at 11 bases. The length of the CDR3 is 15 residues. Losses at the gene ends were 5 bases for V and 4 bases for J; bases not matched to a gene: 7. CDR1 and CDR2 (germline): SGHAT, FQNNGV. CDR3 residues: CASSPNGQGAYEQYF. The CDR3 bases are TGTGCCAGCAGCCCAAACGGACAGGGGGCGTACGAGCAGTACTTC.

In DNA, the CDR3 is TGTGCCAGCAGCGAGGGGACAGCAACGAGGGAGACCCAGTACTTC. It encodes CASSEGTATRETQYF. The chain carries TRBV9 and TRBJ2-5; TRBD1 matches at 7 bases. The CDR3 consists of 15 residues. The J segment lost 5 bases and the V segment lost 3 bases, leaving 10 bases of the junction unmatched. Germline loops: CDR1 SGDLS, CDR2 YYNGEE.

V gene TRBV9 combines with J gene TRBJ2-1; D remains unclear. Trimming pared 0 bases from V and 3 bases from J, leaving 10 bases between. CDR1 SGDLS and CDR2 YYNGEE come from the germline V gene. This CDR3 is 15 amino acids long. In nucleotides, the CDR3 is TGTGCCAGCAGCGTAGATTCCGCTAGCTACAATGAGCAGTTCTTC. It specifies CASSVDSASYNEQFF.

This clone appeared a single time. The chain joins TRBV7-2 to TRBJ2-1; 13 nucleotides match TRBD2. Germline-derived CDR1 and CDR2 are SGHTA and FQGNSA. The CDR3 is 19 residues long. V trimming: 4 bases; J trimming: 1 base; junction bases outside the gene matches: 10. DNA for the CDR3: TGTGCCAGCAGCTCGCTCCGGACTAGCGGGAGAGGATCCTACAATGAGCAGTTCTTC. This sequence encodes CASSSLRTSGRGSYNEQFF.

The V gene is TRBV4-3, the J gene TRBJ2-7, with 11 bases that match TRBD2. Trimming took 0 bases from V and 4 from J; bases not matched to a gene: 8. The germline gives CDR1 LGHNA, CDR2 YSLEER. The CDR3 contains 17 residues. CDR3 protein: CASSQDIAGGVGYEQYF. CDR3 DNA: TGCGCCAGCAGCCAAGATATAGCGGGAGGGGTCGGGTACGAGCAGTACTTC.

This clone occurred once. The rearrangement joins TRBV6-5 to TRBJ2-7; the match to TRBD2 covers 11 bases. With V trimmed by 6 bases and J by 4 bases, 5 bases remained unmatched. This CDR3 contains 14 residues. Per the germline V gene, CDR1 is MNHEY and CDR2 is SVGAGI. This CDR3 reads CASSRTSGPYEQYF. CDR3 in DNA: TGTGCCAGCAGCCGGACTAGCGGGCCATACGAGCAGTACTTC.

This chain joins TRBV7-9 and TRBJ1-2; 7 bases are a match to TRBD1. The junction had 8 bases not matched to a gene; V was cut back by 6 bases and J by 7 bases. The CDR3 sequence is 13 residues long. Germline V gene sequence: CDR1 SEHNR, CDR2 FQNEAQ (reference sequence). This CDR3 is CASSSQGGVGYTF. For the CDR3, the DNA is TGTGCCAGCAGTTCTCAGGGGGGTGTTGGCTACACCTTC.

CDR3 loop: CASSPSPQGAYGNTIYF. DNA of the CDR3: TGTGCCAGCAGTCCGTCGCCCCAGGGGGCATATGGAAACACCATATATTTT. The chain carries TRBV28 and TRBJ1-3; 8 positions agree with TRBD1. CDR3 length: 17 residues. Germline CDR1 is MDHEN and CDR2 is SYDVKM. Trimming at V came to 5 bases and at J to 3 bases, leaving 12 bases not matched to a gene.

The V and J genes are TRBV28 and TRBJ2-7; D possibly corresponds to TRBD1 (6 bases). CDR3 length equals 13 residues. The V end was cut by 2 bases, the J end by 7 bases, with 12 bases between. CDR1 and CDR2 from the germline V gene are MDHEN and SYDVKM. The DNA of the CDR3 is TGTGCCAGCAGTTTAGGGACATTAGGAGAGCAGTACTTC. This translates into CASSLGTLGEQYF.

The genes are TRBV4-3 and TRBJ1-2, with a weak D call TRBD1 (6 bases). The CDR3 has 13 amino acids. Germline V gives CDR1 LGHNA, CDR2 YSLEER. Trimming cost V 5 bases and J 8 bases, with 15 bases left between them. CDR3: CASSIDRHSGYTF. The CDR3 DNA reads as TGCGCCAGCAGCATAGACAGGCATAGCGGCTACACCTTC.

The chain combines TRBV6-5 with TRBJ1-4, with a tentative D call TRBD1 (5 bases). The V end was cut by 6 bases, the J end by 7 bases, with 15 bases between. In germline, CDR1 is MNHEY, CDR2 SVGAGI. The length of the CDR3 is 14 residues. The CDR3, as DNA: TGTGCCAGCAGGGGAGGGAGTGGGGGTGAAAAACTGTTTTTT. Protein sequence: CASRGGSGGEKLFF.

In nucleotides, the CDR3 is TGTGCCAGCAGCTTATCCCTGTCGTCGACTAGCTCGTACTACGAGCAGTACTTC. Its protein product is CASSLSLSSTSSYYEQYF. The chain couples TRBV7-9 to TRBJ2-7, with 7 bases that match TRBD2. V shed 2 bases, J shed 3 bases, and the junction held 16 bases outside the gene matches. Germline-derived CDR1 and CDR2 are SEHNR and FQNEAQ (reference sequence). The CDR3 is made up of 18 amino acids.